The rows below give T cell receptor beta chains drawn from one sample of a study of cytomegalovirus exposure and HLA in healthy donors. Repertoires were generated with immunoSEQ multiplex PCR, while TCRdb's copy carries only in-frame clones and drops some. This table has about 190,000 clones, 65% to 90% appearing once. Sequencing was performed on PBMCs. All receptors come from a woman aged 25 to 45 in good health and CMV-seronegative. Each CDR3 is given with its conserved first and last residue. D genes are given only for firm matches. Clone sizes are given selectively: once, few, many, or a class where the clone is expanded.

TRBV29-1	.	TRBJ2-5	TRBD2	14	TGCAGCGTAGCGGGACTAGCGAACCAAGAGATCCAGTACTTC	CSVAGLANQEIQYF
TRBV7-8	.	TRBJ2-2	TRBD2	17	TGTGCCAGCAGCCTTAGCGGGAGAATCGGGAACACCGGGGAGCTGTTTTTT	CASSLSGRIGNTGELFF
TRBV6-5	.	TRBJ2-1	.	12	TGTGCCAGCAGTTCTGAGTACTATGAGCAGTTCTTC	CASSSEYYEQFF
TRBV28	few	TRBJ1-1	.	12	TGTGCCAGCAGTTTATTTCTGCAGGAAGCTTTCTTT	CASSLFLQEAFF
TRBV4-2	.	TRBJ1-6	.	14	TGTGCCAGCAGCCAAGATCTAGGATATTCACCCCTCCACTTT	CASSQDLGYSPLHF
TRBV27	once	TRBJ2-7	TRBD1	16	TGTGCCAGCAGACGCGGCCCGGACAGGGATCCCCACGAGCAGTACTTC	CASRRGPDRDPHEQYF
TRBV28	.	TRBJ2-1	.	13	TGTGCCAGCGGGTTGGCAGGGATCGATGAGCAGTTCTTC	CASGLAGIDEQFF
TRBV5-6	.	TRBJ1-2	.	14	TGTGCCAGCAGCCCGACCGGACAGCCCTATGGCTACACCTTC	CASSPTGQPYGYTF
TRBV6-6	.	TRBJ1-4	TRBD1	13	TGTGCCAGCACGGGACAGGGTGGGGAAAAACTGTTTTTT	CASTGQGGEKLFF
TRBV10-3	.	TRBJ2-7	TRBD1	14	TGTGCCATCAGTGGTGACAGGGGCACCTACGAGCAGTACTTC	CAISGDRGTYEQYF
TRBV18	.	TRBJ2-7	.	12	TGTGCCAGCTCACCGAACAGCTACGAGCAGTACTTC	CASSPNSYEQYF
TRBV15	.	TRBJ2-3	.	13	TGTGCCACCAGCAGAGATAAATCAGATACGCAGTATTTT	CATSRDKSDTQYF
TRBV6-4	.	TRBJ2-1	TRBD2	19	TGTGCCAGCACCCTCCAGCGGACTAGCGGGAAGGGTTCCTACAATGAGCAGTTCTTC	CASTLQRTSGKGSYNEQFF
TRBV15	.	TRBJ2-7	.	13	TGTGCCACCAGCAGAGGACTGCGTGGGGAGCAGTACTTC	CATSRGLRGEQYF
TRBV5-1	.	TRBJ2-7	.	14	TGCGCCAGCAGCTTGGAGGGCGGGCACTACGAGCAGTACTTC	CASSLEGGHYEQYF
TRBV6-1	.	TRBJ2-7	.	15	TGTGCCAGCAGCTTAATGGCCGGGAGCTCCTACGAGCAGTACTTC	CASSLMAGSSYEQYF